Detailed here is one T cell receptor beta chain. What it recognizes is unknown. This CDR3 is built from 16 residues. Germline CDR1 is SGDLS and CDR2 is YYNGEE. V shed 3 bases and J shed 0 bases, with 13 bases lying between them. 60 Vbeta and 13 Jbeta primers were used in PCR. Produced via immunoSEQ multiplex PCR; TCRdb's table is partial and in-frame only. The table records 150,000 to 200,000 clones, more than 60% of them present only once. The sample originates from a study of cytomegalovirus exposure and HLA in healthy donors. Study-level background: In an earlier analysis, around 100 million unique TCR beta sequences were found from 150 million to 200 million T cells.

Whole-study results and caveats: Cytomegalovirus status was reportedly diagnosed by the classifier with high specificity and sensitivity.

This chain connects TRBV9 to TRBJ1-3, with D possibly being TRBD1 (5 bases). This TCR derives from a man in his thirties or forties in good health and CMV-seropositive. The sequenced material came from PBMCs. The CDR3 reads CASSAIGGYSGNTIYF. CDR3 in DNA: TGTGCCAGCAGCGCAATTGGGGGGTACTCTGGAAACACCATATATTTT.